The source of this T cell receptor beta chain is a study of T-cell memory formation after mild COVID-19. There are many counts of this clonotype. MiXCR, applied by TCRdb to the 5' RACE reads, yields one record per CDR3 protein. This table has roughly 15,000 distinct CDR3 sequences, around 25% appearing once. The CDR3 has 14 residues. The ends were cut back, 0 bases at V and 2 bases at J, with 8 bases in the middle. Germline assignment: CDR1 MGHRA and CDR2 YSYEKL. Sequenced sample: PBMCs or a T cell subset sorted from them (not recorded which). This clonotype was obtained from a man between 18 and 29 years old who had mild COVID-19 (a few samples of this study predate the infection). Cell type and time point are not known. The genes are TRBV4-1 and TRBJ2-7; D uncertain. CDR3 amino acids: CASSQDFFTYEQYV. DNA for the CDR3: TGCGCCAGCAGCCAAGACTTTTTCACCTACGAGCAGTACGTC.